This is a list of T cell receptor beta chains from one sample in a study of blood T cell repertoires in COVID-19. Clones were read by immunoSEQ multiplex PCR, and TCRdb kept only the in-frame ones, dropping some. The sample lists over 200,000 clones; over 75% were seen once. Sample: peripheral blood. These receptors originate from a man in his fifties with COVID-19, enrolled during active disease. Each CDR3 is given with its conserved first and last residue. Fields, in order: D gene, J gene, V gene, CDR3 protein. A D gene is named only where the DNA matches it firmly.

D gene: .; J gene: TRBJ1-1; V gene: TRBV19; CDR3 protein: CASSIEGGAKDTEAFF
D gene: TRBD1; J gene: TRBJ1-1; V gene: TRBV6-1; CDR3 protein: CASSERGPNTEAFF
D gene: TRBD1; J gene: TRBJ2-6; V gene: TRBV19; CDR3 protein: CASTTGAGANVLTF
D gene: TRBD1; J gene: TRBJ1-1; V gene: TRBV6-2/TRBV6-3; CDR3 protein: CASSYWGQGDEAFF
D gene: TRBD1; J gene: TRBJ1-2; V gene: TRBV28; CDR3 protein: CASKPGQGAFNGYTF
D gene: .; J gene: TRBJ2-4; V gene: TRBV19; CDR3 protein: CASSIKGSKNIQYF
D gene: .; J gene: TRBJ2-3; V gene: TRBV24-1; CDR3 protein: CATSATDTQYF
D gene: .; J gene: TRBJ2-7; V gene: TRBV9; CDR3 protein: CASSVLSSYEQYF
D gene: .; J gene: TRBJ1-1; V gene: TRBV27; CDR3 protein: CASRGALYTEAFF
D gene: .; J gene: TRBJ2-5; V gene: TRBV27; CDR3 protein: CASSSTGGGETQYF
D gene: TRBD1; J gene: TRBJ2-7; V gene: TRBV5-1; CDR3 protein: CASSGGTGANEQYF
D gene: TRBD1; J gene: TRBJ1-6; V gene: TRBV24-1; CDR3 protein: CATTGGYNSPLHF
D gene: TRBD1; J gene: TRBJ2-1; V gene: TRBV7-9; CDR3 protein: CASSQDRDPYNEQFF
D gene: TRBD1; J gene: TRBJ1-1; V gene: TRBV10-3; CDR3 protein: CAISQQGARNTEAFF
D gene: .; J gene: TRBJ2-1; V gene: TRBV13; CDR3 protein: CASSLDPGLVNEQFF
D gene: .; J gene: TRBJ1-1; V gene: TRBV28; CDR3 protein: CASSLGAGADTEAFF
D gene: .; J gene: TRBJ2-4; V gene: TRBV30; CDR3 protein: CAWSPDPVNIQYF
D gene: TRBD1; J gene: TRBJ1-1; V gene: TRBV28; CDR3 protein: CASSLSQAGGENTEAFF
D gene: .; J gene: TRBJ1-2; V gene: TRBV9; CDR3 protein: CASSTDSPSGYTF
D gene: TRBD1; J gene: TRBJ2-5; V gene: TRBV11-3; CDR3 protein: CASSRQGWETQYF
D gene: .; J gene: TRBJ2-3; V gene: TRBV19; CDR3 protein: CASSVGQWGPTDTQYF
D gene: .; J gene: TRBJ2-2; V gene: TRBV7-9; CDR3 protein: CASSFEDRFTGELFF
D gene: .; J gene: TRBJ1-4; V gene: TRBV5-1; CDR3 protein: CASSFNGEKLFF
D gene: TRBD1; J gene: TRBJ1-4; V gene: TRBV5-4; CDR3 protein: CASSLPGTGGADNEKLFF
D gene: TRBD2; J gene: TRBJ2-5; V gene: TRBV7-3; CDR3 protein: CASSPTSGPVETQYF
D gene: TRBD1; J gene: TRBJ1-2; V gene: TRBV2; CDR3 protein: CASSPRAGGLDGYTF
D gene: .; J gene: TRBJ1-2; V gene: TRBV4-1; CDR3 protein: CASSQDQGTGYGYTF
D gene: TRBD2; J gene: TRBJ2-1; V gene: TRBV5-1; CDR3 protein: CASSLVAGGYNEQFF
D gene: .; J gene: TRBJ2-3; V gene: TRBV7-9; CDR3 protein: CASSFDLGNTDTQYF
D gene: TRBD2; J gene: TRBJ2-3; V gene: TRBV5-1; CDR3 protein: CASSTDIAGGPTDTQYF
D gene: TRBD1; J gene: TRBJ1-6; V gene: TRBV6-2/TRBV6-3; CDR3 protein: CASSYRGTVASPLHF
D gene: .; J gene: TRBJ1-5; V gene: TRBV6-2/TRBV6-3; CDR3 protein: CASSPTVADQPQHF
D gene: TRBD2; J gene: TRBJ2-3; V gene: TRBV2; CDR3 protein: CASPLAGGPTDTQYF
D gene: TRBD2; J gene: TRBJ2-1; V gene: TRBV7-8; CDR3 protein: CASSSPPLAGGPVREQFF